This TCR beta chain was identified during a study of blood T cell repertoires in COVID-19. Whole-study context: Samples came from the United States, Italy and Spain, spanning acute and convalescent COVID-19.

Clones were sequenced by immunoSEQ multiplex PCR, and TCRdb holds only the in-frame ones, with some missing. The sample holds roughly 59,000 clones, about 81% seen once. The source of this sequence is a man at least 80 years old with acute or convalescent COVID-19. Specimen: peripheral blood.

CDR3 residues: CASSLADSATNEKLFF. The CDR3 region has the DNA TGCGCCAGCAGCTTGGCGGACAGCGCAACTAATGAAAAACTGTTTTTT. The chain uses TRBV5-1 and TRBJ1-4; tentative D call: TRBD1 (6 bases). Germline CDR1 SGHRS, CDR2 YFSETQ. The ends were cut back, 0 bases at V and 0 bases at J, with 9 bases in the middle. The CDR3 length is 16 residues.